The rows below give T cell receptor beta chains drawn from one sample of a study of T cell responses to AZD1222 COVID-19 vaccine. Clones were sequenced by immunoSEQ multiplex PCR, and TCRdb holds only the in-frame ones, with some missing. The table has approximately 150,000 clones, 85% to 90% seen once. The sample in question was peripheral blood, obtained on day 0 of AZD1222 vaccination. The receptors shown here come from an adult in good health. CDR3s include the opening cysteine and the closing phenylalanine or tryptophan. The order of the fields is clone size, J gene, D gene, V gene, CDR3 length, CDR3 protein, CDR3 DNA. D genes are given only for firm matches. Size values are once, few and many counts, or a class for expanded clones, and some rows have none.

. | TRBJ2-5 | TRBD1 | TRBV2 | 15 | CASSEAGGQYETQYF | TGTGCCAGCAGTGAAGCAGGGGGACAGTATGAGACCCAGTACTTC
. | TRBJ2-1 | . | TRBV10-1 | 13 | CASSEGNYNEQFF | TGCGCCAGCAGTGAGGGCAACTACAATGAGCAGTTCTTC
. | TRBJ2-2 | . | TRBV4-2 | 17 | CASSQDVRGANTGELFF | TGTGCCAGCAGCCAAGATGTCAGGGGGGCGAACACCGGGGAGCTGTTTTTT
. | TRBJ1-1 | . | TRBV5-6 | 13 | CASSLRGNTEAFF | TGTGCCAGCAGCCTCAGAGGGAACACTGAAGCTTTCTTT
once | TRBJ2-1 | . | TRBV7-8 | 14 | CASSLIGSYNEQFF | TGTGCCAGCAGCTTAATAGGGTCCTACAATGAGCAGTTCTTC
. | TRBJ2-3 | . | TRBV7-9 | 16 | CASRPTGPSITDTQYF | TGTGCCAGCCGACCGACAGGCCCTTCTATCACAGATACGCAGTATTTT
. | TRBJ1-1 | . | TRBV5-5 | 12 | CASSLAESEAFF | TGTGCCAGCAGCTTGGCGGAATCTGAAGCTTTCTTT
. | TRBJ1-5 | . | TRBV3-1/TRBV3-2 | 14 | CASSQMTGNQPQHF | TGTGCCAGCAGCCAAATGACAGGCAATCAGCCCCAGCATTTT
. | TRBJ1-5 | . | TRBV23-1 | 17 | CASSHFDRRKGNQPQHF | TGCGCCAGCAGTCATTTCGACAGGCGGAAGGGCAATCAGCCCCAGCATTTT
. | TRBJ2-7 | . | TRBV18 | 15 | CASSPRGLPFYEQYF | TGTGCCAGCTCACCCCGCGGACTTCCTTTTTACGAGCAGTACTTC
few | TRBJ1-5 | TRBD1 | TRBV28 | 13 | CASPDRDRQPQHF | TGTGCCAGCCCCGACAGGGATCGACAGCCCCAGCATTTT
. | TRBJ1-2 | . | TRBV5-4 | 15 | CASSLGSKPAVGYTF | TGTGCCAGCAGCCTGGGGTCGAAACCGGCGGTCGGCTACACCTTC
. | TRBJ2-1 | TRBD2 | TRBV3-1/TRBV3-2 | 16 | CASSPQLAGPLTGEFF | TGTGCCAGCAGCCCACAACTAGCGGGGCCTCTCACGGGGGAGTTCTTC
. | TRBJ1-2 | TRBD1 | TRBV19 | 14 | CASSLGQGNYGYTF | TGTGCCAGTAGCCTCGGACAGGGGAACTATGGCTACACCTTC
. | TRBJ1-2 | . | TRBV25-1 | 13 | CASSGQGAGGYTF | TGTGCCAGCAGTGGGCAAGGGGCTGGAGGCTACACCTTC
. | TRBJ1-3 | . | TRBV24-1 | 11 | CATSWTPTIYF | TGTGCCACCAGCTGGACTCCCACCATATATTTT
few | TRBJ1-6 | . | TRBV10-3 | 12 | CAISESNSPLHF | TGTGCCATCAGTGAGTCGAATTCACCCCTCCACTTT
. | TRBJ1-5 | . | TRBV5-4 | 13 | CASSNGNNQPQHF | TGTGCCAGCAGCAACGGAAACAATCAGCCCCAGCATTTT
. | TRBJ2-1 | . | TRBV18 | 13 | CASSPGLSNEQFF | TGTGCCAGCTCACCAGGGCTATCCAATGAGCAGTTCTTC
. | TRBJ2-7 | TRBD1 | TRBV6-2/TRBV6-3 | 14 | CASSYPTGLDEQYF | TGTGCCAGCAGTTACCCGACAGGGTTGGACGAGCAGTACTTC
. | TRBJ1-1 | . | TRBV6-5 | 14 | CATFNWEANTEAFF | TGTGCCACGTTCAATTGGGAGGCGAACACTGAAGCTTTCTTT
. | TRBJ1-2 | . | TRBV19 | 14 | CASSMGGIDYGYTF | TGTGCCAGTAGTATGGGGGGGATTGACTATGGCTACACCTTC
once | TRBJ1-5 | . | TRBV19 | 14 | CASSIGDSNQPQHF | TGTGCCAGTAGTATTGGGGACAGCAATCAGCCCCAGCATTTT
. | TRBJ1-6 | . | TRBV5-1 | 15 | CASSFRDGNNSPLHF | TGCGCCAGCAGCTTCCGGGACGGAAATAATTCACCCCTCCACTTT
. | TRBJ2-1 | . | TRBV7-6 | 16 | CASSSSQGFKYNEQFF | TGTGCCAGCAGCTCCAGCCAGGGGTTTAAGTACAATGAGCAGTTCTTC
. | TRBJ2-1 | . | TRBV27 | 15 | CASSYRDGTYNEQFF | TGTGCCAGCAGTTACCGGGACGGAACCTACAATGAGCAGTTCTTC
. | TRBJ1-5 | . | TRBV19 | 16 | CASTNTGGISNQPQHF | TGTGCCAGTACTAATACCGGGGGGATAAGCAATCAGCCCCAGCATTTT